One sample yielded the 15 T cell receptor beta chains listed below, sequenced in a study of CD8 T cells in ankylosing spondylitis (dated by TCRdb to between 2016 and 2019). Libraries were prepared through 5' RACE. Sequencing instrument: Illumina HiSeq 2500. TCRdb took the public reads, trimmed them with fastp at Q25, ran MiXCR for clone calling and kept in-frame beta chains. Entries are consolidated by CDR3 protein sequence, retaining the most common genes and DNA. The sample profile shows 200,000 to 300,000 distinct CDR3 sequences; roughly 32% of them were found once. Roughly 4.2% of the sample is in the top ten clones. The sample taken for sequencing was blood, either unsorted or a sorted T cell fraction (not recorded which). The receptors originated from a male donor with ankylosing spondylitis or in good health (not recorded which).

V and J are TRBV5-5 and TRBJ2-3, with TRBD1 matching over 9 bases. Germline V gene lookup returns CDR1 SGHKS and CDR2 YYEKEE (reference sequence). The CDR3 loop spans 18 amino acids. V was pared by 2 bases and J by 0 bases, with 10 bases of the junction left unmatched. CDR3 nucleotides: TGTGCCAGCAGCTTTGATTCCGGGACAGGGTACAGCACAGATACGCAGTATTTT. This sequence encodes CASSFDSGTGYSTDTQYF.

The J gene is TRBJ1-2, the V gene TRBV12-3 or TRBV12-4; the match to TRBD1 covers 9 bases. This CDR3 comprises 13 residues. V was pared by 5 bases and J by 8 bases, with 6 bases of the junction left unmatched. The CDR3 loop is CASSQTGGEGYTF. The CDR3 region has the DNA TGTGCCAGCAGTCAAACAGGGGGCGAAGGCTACACCTTC.

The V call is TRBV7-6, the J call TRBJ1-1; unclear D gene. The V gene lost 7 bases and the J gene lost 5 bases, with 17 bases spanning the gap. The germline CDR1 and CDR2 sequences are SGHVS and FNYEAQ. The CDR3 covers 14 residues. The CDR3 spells CASTSPDLLTEAFF. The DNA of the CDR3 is TGTGCCAGCACCTCCCCAGACCTTCTGACTGAAGCTTTCTTT.

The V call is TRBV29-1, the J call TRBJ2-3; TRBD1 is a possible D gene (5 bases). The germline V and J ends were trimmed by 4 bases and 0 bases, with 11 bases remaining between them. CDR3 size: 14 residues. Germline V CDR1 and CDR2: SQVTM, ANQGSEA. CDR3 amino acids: CSVGSQASTDTQYF. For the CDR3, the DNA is TGCAGCGTTGGATCACAGGCGAGCACAGATACGCAGTATTTT.

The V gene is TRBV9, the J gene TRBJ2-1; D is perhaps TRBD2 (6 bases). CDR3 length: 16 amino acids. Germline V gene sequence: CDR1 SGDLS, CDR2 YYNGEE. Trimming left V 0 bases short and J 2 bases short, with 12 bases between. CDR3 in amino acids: CASSVVASVAYNEQFF. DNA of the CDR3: TGTGCCAGCAGCGTAGTAGCTAGCGTTGCCTACAATGAGCAGTTCTTC.

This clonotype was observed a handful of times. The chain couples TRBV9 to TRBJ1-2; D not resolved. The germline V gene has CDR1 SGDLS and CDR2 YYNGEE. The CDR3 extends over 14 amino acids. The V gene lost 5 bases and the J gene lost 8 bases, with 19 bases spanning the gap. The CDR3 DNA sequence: TGTGCCAGCAGGACGGGCAGTAAGGTCTCGGGCTACACCTTC. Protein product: CASRTGSKVSGYTF.

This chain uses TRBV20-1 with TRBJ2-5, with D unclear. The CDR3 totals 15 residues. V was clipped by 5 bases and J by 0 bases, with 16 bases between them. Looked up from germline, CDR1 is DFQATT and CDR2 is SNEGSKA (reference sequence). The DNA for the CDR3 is TGCAGTGCTGATAACCGTTCAGACAACCAAGAGACCCAGTACTTC. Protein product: CSADNRSDNQETQYF.

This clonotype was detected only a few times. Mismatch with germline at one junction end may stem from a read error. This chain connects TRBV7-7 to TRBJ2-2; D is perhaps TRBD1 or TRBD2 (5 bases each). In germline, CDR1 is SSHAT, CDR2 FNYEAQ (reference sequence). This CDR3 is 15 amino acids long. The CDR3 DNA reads TGTGCTAGCAGCCCGGGACGGGGTTACACCGGGGAGCTGTTTTTT. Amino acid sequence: CASSPGRGYTGELFF. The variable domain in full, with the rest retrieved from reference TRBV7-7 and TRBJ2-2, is GAGVSQSPRYKVTKRGQDVTLRCDPISSHATLYWYQQALGQGPEFLTYFNYEAQPDKSGLPSDRFSAERPEGSISTLTIQRTEQRDSAMYRCASSPGRGYTGELFFGEGSRLTVL.

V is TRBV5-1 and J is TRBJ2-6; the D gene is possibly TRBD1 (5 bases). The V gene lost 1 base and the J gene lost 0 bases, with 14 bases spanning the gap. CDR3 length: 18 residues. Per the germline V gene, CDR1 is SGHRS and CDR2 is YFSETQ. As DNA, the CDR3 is TGCGCCAGCAGCTTGTTCCAGGGAAGGGTCTCTGGGGCCAACGTCCTGACTTTC. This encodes CASSLFQGRVSGANVLTF.

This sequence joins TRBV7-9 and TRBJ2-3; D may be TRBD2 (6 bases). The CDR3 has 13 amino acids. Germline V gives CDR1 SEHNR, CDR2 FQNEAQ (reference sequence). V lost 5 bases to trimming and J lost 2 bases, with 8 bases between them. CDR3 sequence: CASSAGPTDTQYF. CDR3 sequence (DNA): TGTGCCAGCAGCGCGGGACCCACAGATACGCAGTATTTT.

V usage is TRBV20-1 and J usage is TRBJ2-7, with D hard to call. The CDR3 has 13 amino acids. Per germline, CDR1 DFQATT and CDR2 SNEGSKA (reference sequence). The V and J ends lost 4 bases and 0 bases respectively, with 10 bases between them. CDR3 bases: TGCAGTGCTAAGCCCAGGACCTCCTACGAGCAGTACTTC. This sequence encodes CSAKPRTSYEQYF.

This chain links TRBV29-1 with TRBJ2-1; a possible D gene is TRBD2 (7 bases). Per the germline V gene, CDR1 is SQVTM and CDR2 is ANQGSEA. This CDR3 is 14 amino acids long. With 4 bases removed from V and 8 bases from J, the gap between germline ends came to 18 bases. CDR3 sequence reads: CSVVIRGAIDEQFF. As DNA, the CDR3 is TGCAGCGTTGTTATTCGGGGGGCAATCGATGAGCAGTTCTTC.

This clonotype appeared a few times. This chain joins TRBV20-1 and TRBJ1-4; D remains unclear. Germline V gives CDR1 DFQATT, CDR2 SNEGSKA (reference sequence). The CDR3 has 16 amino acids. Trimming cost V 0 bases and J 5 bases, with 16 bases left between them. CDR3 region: CSARDVGPSENEKLFF. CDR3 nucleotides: TGCAGTGCTAGAGATGTCGGCCCTTCCGAGAATGAAAAACTGTTTTTT.

In nucleotides, the CDR3 is TGTGCCAGTCTCACGAACACCGGGGAGCTGTTTTTT. It yields the protein CASLTNTGELFF. J is TRBJ2-2 and V is TRBV28; the D is unclear. V lost 9 bases to trimming and J lost 0 bases, with 5 bases between them. This CDR3 has 12 residues. Germline V lookup: CDR1 MDHEN, CDR2 SYDVKM.

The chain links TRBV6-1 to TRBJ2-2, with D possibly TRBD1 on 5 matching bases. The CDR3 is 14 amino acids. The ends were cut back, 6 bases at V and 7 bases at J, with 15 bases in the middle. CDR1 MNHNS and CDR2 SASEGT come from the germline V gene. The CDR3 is CASSPGYADGELFF. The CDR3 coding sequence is TGTGCCAGCAGCCCAGGGTATGCGGACGGGGAGCTGTTTTTT.